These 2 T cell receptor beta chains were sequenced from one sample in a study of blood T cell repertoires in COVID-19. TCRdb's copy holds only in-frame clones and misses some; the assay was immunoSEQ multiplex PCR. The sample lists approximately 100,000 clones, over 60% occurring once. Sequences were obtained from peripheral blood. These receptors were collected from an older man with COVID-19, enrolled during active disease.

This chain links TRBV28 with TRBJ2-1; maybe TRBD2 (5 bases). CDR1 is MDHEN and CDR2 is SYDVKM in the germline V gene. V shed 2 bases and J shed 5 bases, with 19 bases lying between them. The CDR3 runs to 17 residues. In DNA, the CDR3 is TGTGCCAGCAGTTTAGTAGAAGCTGACTATATACACAATGAGCAGTTCTTC. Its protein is CASSLVEADYIHNEQFF.

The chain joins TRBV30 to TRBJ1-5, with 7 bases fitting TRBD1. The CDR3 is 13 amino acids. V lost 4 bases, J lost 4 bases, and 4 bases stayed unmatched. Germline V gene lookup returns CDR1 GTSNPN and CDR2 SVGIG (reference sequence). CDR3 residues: CAWNTGQNQPQHF. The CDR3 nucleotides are TGTGCCTGGAACACGGGACAGAATCAGCCCCAGCATTTT.